This T cell receptor (beta chain) was found in a study of blood T cell repertoires in COVID-19. Method: immunoSEQ multiplex PCR; TCRdb's copy keeps in-frame clones and lacks some. Of roughly 43,000 clones detected, roughly nine tenths appear once; the ten largest clones hold around a sixth. This CDR3 has 14 amino acids. The germline V gene has CDR1 MGHRA and CDR2 YSYEKL. Trimming removed 0 bases from V and 7 bases from J, with 10 bases in between. Sequenced material: peripheral blood. The clonotype was recovered from a man between 65 and 79 years old with active COVID-19. The chain has TRBV4-1 and TRBJ1-5, with D perhaps matching TRBD1 (5 bases). CDR3 sequence (DNA): TGCGCCAGCAGCCAAGAGCGGGGGAACCAGCCCCAGCATTTT. Its protein product is CASSQERGNQPQHF.